Reported below is one T cell receptor (beta chain). The germline gives CDR1 LNHDA, CDR2 SQIVND (reference sequence). This CDR3 is built from 14 residues. The germline V and J ends were trimmed by 2 bases and 2 bases, with 10 bases remaining between them. This record belongs to a study of OX40 agonist ivuxolimab in advanced cancers. At the level of the study: Among those enrolled, mean age was 60 years (range about 23 to 90) and approximately 83% were male.

Libraries were prepared by immunoSEQ multiplex PCR; TCRdb keeps only in-frame clonotypes and omits some of them. The table lists over 60,000 clones, 75% to 90% of them singletons. Autoimmune disease history or systemic immunosuppression led to patient exclusion. The sequenced sample was CD4+ or CD8+ T cells sorted from blood, obtained in a trial of the OX40 agonist ivuxolimab. The chain combines TRBV19 with TRBJ2-7; D call uncertain. The sequence derives from an adult with an advanced solid tumor such as melanoma, head and neck, liver or kidney cancer. The CDR3 coding sequence is TGTGCCAGTAGTATAAGGTCAACAACCTACGAGCAGTACTTC. Its translation: CASSIRSTTYEQYF.